One and the same sample provided the 30 T cell receptor beta chains below, sequenced in a study of blood T cell repertoires in COVID-19. This table comes from immunoSEQ multiplex PCR, and its TCRdb copy is limited to in-frame clones, with some not included. The repertoire consists of some 200,000 clones, with about nine tenths occurring once and the leading ten covering over 4.5%. The specimen sequenced was peripheral blood. All receptors come from a man older than 75 with acute or convalescent COVID-19.

The CDR3 region is CASRERSGGFNYEQYF. The CDR3 DNA reads TGTGCCAGCAGAGAGAGAAGCGGGGGCTTTAACTACGAGCAGTACTTC. The chain is built from TRBV2 and TRBJ2-7, with 8 nucleotides matching TRBD2. Germline loops: CDR1 SNHLY, CDR2 FYNNEI. This CDR3 has 16 residues. The trim removed 6 bases at V and 3 bases at J, leaving 13 bases unmatched.

Regarding this clone: The sample holds other DNA sequences that translate to the same CDR3. This sequence joins TRBV5-1 and TRBJ2-5, with D tentatively TRBD1 (6 bases). V was trimmed by 2 bases and J by 1 base, leaving 9 bases between them. The CDR3 length is 14 residues. Per germline, CDR1 SGHRS and CDR2 YFSETQ. CDR3 in amino acids: CASSLGQIQETQYF. CDR3 DNA: TGCGCCAGCAGCTTAGGACAGATCCAAGAGACCCAGTACTTC.

The V and J genes are TRBV4-1 and TRBJ2-7; 11 nucleotides agree with TRBD2. This CDR3 comprises 16 residues. Trimming cost V 0 bases and J 4 bases; bases outside gene matches: 5. CDR1 and CDR2 from the germline V gene are MGHRA and YSYEKL. The DNA for the CDR3 is TGCGCCAGCAGCCAAGAGACTAGCGGGACTATTTACGAGCAGTACTTC. It encodes CASSQETSGTIYEQYF.

The chain employs TRBV24-1 and TRBJ2-3; D might be TRBD2 (6 bases). Germline CDR1 is KGHDR and CDR2 is SFDVKD. The CDR3 is made up of 15 amino acids. Trimming pared 6 bases from V and 0 bases from J, leaving 12 bases between. The CDR3 loop is CATSTSAGSTDTQYF. In DNA, the CDR3 is TGTGCCACCAGTACGTCTGCGGGGAGCACAGATACGCAGTATTTT.

The chain uses TRBV4-2 and TRBJ2-7; the D is unclear. V shed 1 base and J shed 6 bases, with 7 bases lying between them. Germline lookup yields CDR1 LGHNA and CDR2 YNFKEQ. This CDR3 has 12 residues. Here the CDR3 reads CASSQVNSEQYF. The CDR3 bases are TGTGCCAGCAGCCAAGTTAACTCCGAGCAGTACTTC.

This chain joins TRBV6-6 and TRBJ2-1; TRBD2 matches at 11 bases. Germline loops: CDR1 MNHNY, CDR2 SVGAGI (reference sequence). Germline trimming cut 6 bases from V and 5 bases from J; bases unmatched to any gene: 0. This CDR3 is 13 amino acids long. As DNA, the CDR3 is TGTGCCAGCAGGGGACTAGCGGACAATGAGCAGTTCTTC. Amino acid sequence: CASRGLADNEQFF.

This chain uses TRBV19 with TRBJ2-2; 7 bases agree with TRBD1. With 6 bases clipped from V and 2 bases from J, the junction kept 3 bases outside the gene matches. In germline, CDR1 is LNHDA, CDR2 SQIVND (reference sequence). The CDR3 runs 14 residues. The CDR3 is CASSRDSNTGELFF. CDR3 coding DNA: TGTGCCAGTAGCCGGGACAGTAACACCGGGGAGCTGTTTTTT.

The chain combines TRBV29-1 with TRBJ1-1, with TRBD1 as a possible D gene (6 bases). CDR3 size: 13 residues. Germline V lookup: CDR1 SQVTM, CDR2 ANQGSEA. V shed 7 bases and J shed 2 bases, with 14 bases lying between them. The CDR3 reads CSAKAQGNTEAFF. The CDR3 region has the DNA TGCAGCGCCAAGGCACAGGGCAACACTGAAGCTTTCTTT.

The V call is TRBV7-2, the J call TRBJ2-2; a weak D match, TRBD2 (7 bases). CDR3 length: 17 residues. Germline V CDR1 and CDR2: SGHTA, FQGNSA. V lost 3 bases, J lost 4 bases, and 18 bases lay in between. As DNA, the CDR3 is TGTGCCAGCAGCTTTTCTCTTTACAGGGAGGGCACCGGGGAGCTGTTTTTT. Translated: CASSFSLYREGTGELFF.

This chain joins TRBV24-1 and TRBJ2-7, with D unresolved. The CDR3 runs 12 residues. CDR1 and CDR2 (germline): KGHDR, SFDVKD. V lost 5 bases to trimming and J lost 2 bases, with 6 bases between them. CDR3: CATSVAPYEQYV. The CDR3 coding sequence is TGTGCCACCAGTGTGGCCCCCTACGAGCAGTACGTC.

The chain uses TRBV27 and TRBJ2-7; the match to TRBD2 covers 15 bases. This CDR3 has 16 residues. Looked up from germline, CDR1 is MNHEY and CDR2 is SMNVEV (reference sequence). V dropped 5 bases and J dropped 3; count of bases not matched to a gene: 5. CDR3 sequence reads: CASSAGTSGRIYEQYF. Written as DNA, the CDR3 is TGTGCCAGCAGTGCCGGGACTAGCGGGAGGATCTACGAGCAGTACTTC.

The V and J genes are TRBV7-8 and TRBJ2-3; 11 bases fit TRBD2. Germline CDR1 reads SGHVS; CDR2 reads FQNEAQ. CDR3 length: 15 amino acids. Germline trimming cut 5 bases from V and 5 bases from J; bases unmatched to any gene: 6. The CDR3: CASSVTGLAVDTQYF. DNA of the CDR3: TGTGCCAGCAGCGTAACGGGACTAGCGGTAGATACGCAGTATTTT.

The CDR3 nucleotides are TGTGCCAGCAAGTCAGCGGGAGGGAACTCCTACGAGCAGTACTTC. Translating gives CASKSAGGNSYEQYF. V and J are TRBV27 and TRBJ2-7, with 10 nucleotides matching TRBD2. This CDR3 has 15 residues. Losses at the gene ends were 7 bases for V and 0 bases for J; bases not matched to a gene: 6. CDR1 and CDR2 (germline): MNHEY, SMNVEV (reference sequence).

The CDR3, as DNA: TGTGCCTGGACGTTGGTCGGGAACACCATATATTTT. Translating it yields CAWTLVGNTIYF. The V gene is TRBV30, the J gene TRBJ1-3; D unclear. Trimming took 4 bases from V and 7 from J, leaving 11 bases between them. This CDR3 has 12 residues. CDR1 is GTSNPN and CDR2 is SVGIG in the germline V gene (reference sequence).

V is TRBV19 and J is TRBJ1-5; 11 nucleotides line up with TRBD1. With 11 bases clipped from V and 5 bases from J, the junction kept 14 bases outside the gene matches. This CDR3 has 16 amino acids. In germline, CDR1 is LNHDA, CDR2 SQIVND (reference sequence). This chain's CDR3 is CASRRVDRGRDQPQHF. CDR3 DNA: TGTGCCTCCAGGCGGGTGGACAGGGGGCGGGATCAGCCCCAGCATTTT.

The V call is TRBV10-1, the J call TRBJ1-1; 9 bases are shared with TRBD1. CDR3 length: 14 amino acids. Germline loops: CDR1 WNHNN, CDR2 SYGVQD (reference sequence). Germline trimming cut 6 bases from V and 0 bases from J; bases unmatched to any gene: 2. The CDR3 DNA follows: TGCGCCAGCAGCCGGGACAGGGTGAACACTGAAGCTTTCTTT. Amino acid sequence: CASSRDRVNTEAFF.

V gene TRBV27 combines with J gene TRBJ1-3; 7 bases agree with TRBD1. The CDR3 has 14 residues. Germline V gene data show CDR1 as MNHEY and CDR2 as SMNVEV (reference sequence). The V and J ends lost 6 bases and 2 bases, in that order; junction bases with no gene match: 4. The CDR3 region is CASRPQGTGNTIYF. The CDR3 DNA follows: TGTGCCAGCAGGCCACAGGGGACTGGAAACACCATATATTTT.

The chain links TRBV3-1 (or the pseudogene TRBV3-2) to TRBJ1-1; no clear D. The CDR3 length is 12 residues. Per the germline V gene, CDR1 is LGHDT and CDR2 is YNNKEL (reference sequence). Deletions cut 7 bases from V and 5 bases from J, with 11 bases between. CDR3 sequence (DNA): TGTGCCAGCACAGGAAGTGGTACTGAAGCTTTCTTT. This gives the protein CASTGSGTEAFF.

This clone showed up just a few times. The chain joins TRBV12-5 to TRBJ2-1, with 16 bases that match TRBD2. The germline gives CDR1 LGHNT, CDR2 FRNRAP. The CDR3 has 21 residues. J lost 9 bases, V lost 6 bases, and 23 bases had no gene match. In DNA, the CDR3 is TGTGCTAGTGGGTACAGGGGTCTACCGGGACTAGCGGGAGGGCCATCGGGTGAGCAGTTCTTC. The encoded protein is CASGYRGLPGLAGGPSGEQFF.

The rearrangement uses TRBV4-3 and TRBJ2-7; 8 bases match TRBD2. Germline loops: CDR1 LGHNA, CDR2 YSLEER. The ends lost 4 bases at V and 6 bases at J; junction bases unmatched: 14. The CDR3 runs 16 residues. Written as DNA, the CDR3 is TGCGCCAGCAGCCCCCGGGGGACTAGGCTACTCTTCGAGCAGTACGTC. It encodes CASSPRGTRLLFEQYV.

This sequence joins TRBV5-1 and TRBJ2-2, with TRBD2 identical over 10 bases. The CDR3 runs 16 residues. Germline CDR1 and CDR2: SGHRS and YFSETQ. With 4 bases clipped from V and 5 bases from J, the junction kept 8 bases outside the gene matches. In nucleotides, the CDR3 is TGCGCCAGCAGCGTCACTAGCGGGATTTCAACCGGGGAGCTGTTTTTT. Translating gives CASSVTSGISTGELFF.

The J gene is TRBJ2-1, the V gene TRBV10-2; tentative D call: TRBD2 (6 bases). The germline V and J ends were trimmed by 6 bases and 7 bases, with 10 bases remaining between them. The germline gives CDR1 WSHSY, CDR2 SAAADI. The CDR3 covers 12 residues. Here the CDR3 reads CASSAGQNEQFF. The CDR3 coding sequence is TGCGCCAGCAGCGCGGGGCAGAATGAGCAGTTCTTC.

This clone was observed a single time. Other nucleotide sequences in the sample specify the same CDR3. CDR3 bases: TGTGCCAGTAGTATTAAAGAGACCCAGTACTTC. Its translation is CASSIKETQYF. V gene TRBV19 combines with J gene TRBJ2-5; D call uncertain. V gave up 3 bases and J gave up 3 bases, with 2 bases separating them. This CDR3 spans 11 amino acids. Per germline, CDR1 LNHDA and CDR2 SQIVND (reference sequence).

The chain employs TRBV27 and TRBJ1-6; D remains unclear. Trimming pared 0 bases from V and 10 bases from J, leaving 7 bases between. Germline V gene data show CDR1 as MNHEY and CDR2 as SMNVEV (reference sequence). The CDR3 runs 13 residues. The CDR3 sequence: CASSLSGLSPLHF. CDR3 nucleotides: TGTGCCAGCAGTTTATCTGGGCTATCACCCCTCCACTTT.

The chain recombines TRBV11-2 with TRBJ1-2; no clear D. Trimming left V 5 bases short and J 8 bases short, with 15 bases between. CDR3 size: 13 residues. Germline V gene lookup returns CDR1 SGHAT and CDR2 FQNNGV. The CDR3 sequence: CASSPPRREGYTF. DNA for the CDR3: TGTGCCAGCAGCCCCCCGCGCCGAGAAGGCTACACCTTC.

The genes are TRBV4-1 and TRBJ2-6, with D possibly matching TRBD2 (6 bases). The CDR3 covers 17 residues. Trimming cost V 1 base and J 1 base, with 11 bases left between them. CDR1 and CDR2 from the germline V gene are MGHRA and YSYEKL. CDR3 protein: CASSQAQGGSGANVLTF. In DNA, the CDR3 is TGCGCCAGCAGCCAAGCGCAGGGAGGATCTGGGGCCAACGTCCTGACTTTC.

The rearrangement uses TRBV5-4 and TRBJ1-4; the D is unclear. Trimming removed 0 bases from V and 0 bases from J, with 6 bases in between. Germline V lookup: CDR1 SGHNT, CDR2 YYREEE (reference sequence). The CDR3 consists of 15 residues. CDR3 DNA sequence: TGTGCCAGCAGCTTGGCCGAGACAACTAATGAAAAACTGTTTTTT. It specifies CASSLAETTNEKLFF.

The chain combines TRBV7-9 with TRBJ1-1; TRBD1 agrees at 7 bases. CDR1 is SEHNR and CDR2 is FQNEAQ in the germline V gene (reference sequence). Trimming cost V 5 bases and J 11 bases; bases outside gene matches: 17. The CDR3 sequence is 15 residues long. Here the CDR3 reads CASSQVGDRTKGAFF. CDR3 nucleotides: TGTGCCAGCAGCCAAGTTGGGGACAGAACGAAGGGGGCTTTCTTT. Filled out from reference TRBV7-9 and TRBJ1-1, the complete variable domain reads DTGVSQNPRHKITKRGQNVTFRCDPISEHNRLYWYRQTLGQGPEFLTYFQNEAQLEKSRLLSDRFSAERPKGSFSTLEIQRTEQGDSAMYLCASSQVGDRTKGAFFGQGTRLTVV.

This chain links TRBV5-5 with TRBJ2-2; TRBD1 agrees at 12 bases. Germline V lookup: CDR1 SGHKS, CDR2 YYEKEE (reference sequence). The CDR3 contains 18 residues. The junction had 10 bases not matched to a gene; V was cut back by 3 bases and J by 4 bases. CDR3 in amino acids: CASSWSGTGGGRTGELFF. The CDR3 DNA sequence: TGTGCCAGCAGCTGGTCCGGGACAGGGGGCGGGCGCACCGGGGAGCTGTTTTTT.

V is TRBV28 and J is TRBJ2-2; the D is unclear. The V and J ends lost 7 bases and 2 bases respectively, with 5 bases between them. The V gene's germline CDR1 is MDHEN and CDR2 SYDVKM. The CDR3 totals 12 residues. The CDR3 nucleotides read TGTGCCAGCAACAGTAACACCGGGGAGCTGTTTTTT. It translates to CASNSNTGELFF.